The 18 T cell receptor beta chains below all came from one sample that was sequenced in a study of early T cells in non-severe SARS-CoV-2 infection. Via MiXCR, TCRdb re-called the 5' RACE reads, giving one row per CDR3 protein. The sample records about 110,000 distinct CDR3 sequences, about 12% being singletons. The sequencing sample was made of whole blood. The receptors were sampled from an adult who was a healthcare worker with PCR-confirmed SARS-CoV-2 infection or an uninfected control (not recorded which).

This chain uses TRBV3-1 with TRBJ2-2, with D possibly matching TRBD2 (6 bases). V was shortened by 4 bases and J by 3 bases, with 12 bases between the two germline ends. The CDR3 covers 15 residues. Germline lookup yields CDR1 LGHDT and CDR2 YNNKEL (reference sequence). The CDR3 protein is CASSRRTGDTGELFF. DNA of the CDR3: TGTGCCAGCAGCCGGAGGACGGGGGACACCGGGGAGCTGTTTTTT.

This clonotype was counted many times. This chain connects TRBV7-6 to TRBJ2-7, with a possible D match to TRBD1 (5 bases). Germline CDR1 and CDR2: SGHVS and FNYEAQ. This CDR3 is built from 15 residues. Between the trimmed V and J ends, which lost 5 bases and 4 bases, there was a span of 18 bases. The CDR3 DNA reads as TGTGCCAGCAGCCCCGCAGGGTGGGGTGCTTACGAGCAGTACTTC. Translating it yields CASSPAGWGAYEQYF.

The chain couples TRBV7-6 to TRBJ2-1; D call uncertain. CDR1 is SGHVS, CDR2 FNYEAQ, per germline. The CDR3 is 13 amino acids. The germline V and J ends were trimmed by 1 base and 7 bases, with 8 bases remaining between them. Written as DNA, the CDR3 is TGTGCCAGCAGCTTAGACGCTTGGAATGAGCAGTTCTTC. It encodes CASSLDAWNEQFF.

This clonotype was seen once. The rearrangement joins TRBV4-1 to TRBJ1-3; D is ambiguous. Trimming removed 7 bases at V and 0 bases at J, with 19 bases between. Per the germline V gene, CDR1 is MGHRA and CDR2 is YSYEKL. The CDR3 covers 17 residues. This CDR3 reads CASNHPTAVASGNTIYF. The DNA of the CDR3 is TGCGCCAGCAACCACCCGACCGCGGTAGCCTCTGGAAACACCATATATTTT.

This clonotype has ten or more counts. The chain combines TRBV7-2 with TRBJ2-6; 7 positions match TRBD1. Germline V gene lookup returns CDR1 SGHTA and CDR2 FQGNSA. This CDR3 region has 15 residues. V was clipped by 2 bases and J by 2 bases; unmatched bases: 0. CDR3 coding DNA: TGTGCCAGCAGCTTACAGGGGGCTGGGGCCAACGTCCTGACTTTC. It codes for CASSLQGAGANVLTF.

This clonotype was seen repeatedly, ten times or more. V and J are TRBV3-1 and TRBJ1-2; 7 bases agree with TRBD1. Germline V lookup: CDR1 LGHDT, CDR2 YNNKEL (reference sequence). The CDR3 totals 12 residues. V shed 4 bases, J shed 4 bases, and the junction held 0 bases outside the gene matches. CDR3 sequence: CASSRDSYGYTF. The CDR3 coding sequence is TGTGCCAGCAGCCGGGACAGCTATGGCTACACCTTC.

CDR3 DNA: TGTGCCAGCAAGGCAGGGGGGAGGAACACTGAAGCTTTCTTT. As protein: CASKAGGRNTEAFF. The V gene is TRBV2, the J gene TRBJ1-1; 7 bases align to TRBD1. Germline CDR1 and CDR2: SNHLY and FYNNEI. V lost 7 bases, J lost 1 base, and 6 bases stayed unmatched. There are 14 residues in the CDR3.

This clonotype was detected a few times. In DNA form, the CDR3 reads TGTGCCAGCAGTTTAATAGGGACGTTATCACCCCTCCACTTT. Translation: CASSLIGTLSPLHF. V gene TRBV12-3 or TRBV12-4 combines with J gene TRBJ1-6; D might be TRBD1 (5 bases). The CDR3 sequence is 14 residues long. V lost 2 bases to trimming and J lost 10 bases, with 12 bases between them.

This clonotype was counted a few times. The chain combines TRBV10-3 with TRBJ2-1; TRBD2 agrees at 10 bases. The CDR3 runs to 15 residues. Per the germline V gene, CDR1 is ENHRY and CDR2 is SYGVKD. The trim removed 5 bases at V and 5 bases at J, leaving 6 bases unmatched. CDR3 coding DNA: TGTGCCATCAGTCGAGGACTAGCGGACAACAATGAGCAGTTCTTC. Residues: CAISRGLADNNEQFF.

Comments on this clonotype: One base away lies a much larger clone, so this may be a sequencing read error. This chain links TRBV4-2 with TRBJ1-1; D not resolved. Germline V CDR1 and CDR2: LGHNA, YNFKEQ. CDR3 length: 15 amino acids. Written as DNA, the CDR3 is TGTGCCAGCGGCCAAGCCCCCGCGACGAACACTGAAGCTTTCTTT. It yields the protein CASGQAPATNTEAFF.

The chain links TRBV6-6 to TRBJ1-2; 8 bases line up with TRBD1. Germline V CDR1 and CDR2: MNHNY, SVGAGI (reference sequence). The CDR3 runs 15 residues. The V gene end was trimmed by 2 bases and the J gene end by 3 bases; junction bases not matched to a gene: 5. CDR3 sequence reads: CASSYGRTGYYGYTF. DNA of the CDR3: TGTGCCAGCAGTTACGGCCGGACAGGGTACTATGGCTACACCTTC.

The chain joins TRBV6-5 to TRBJ2-1; 14 bases match TRBD2. The junction had 11 bases not matched to a gene; V was cut back by 0 bases and J by 1 base. The CDR3 covers 21 residues. The germline CDR1 and CDR2 sequences are MNHEY and SVGAGI. The CDR3 DNA reads as TGTGCCAGCAGTTACTCGAATCTGGGACTAGCGGGAGACCGATCCTACAATGAGCAGTTCTTC. Protein product: CASSYSNLGLAGDRSYNEQFF.

The chain employs TRBV29-1 and TRBJ2-2; TRBD1 might be the D (6 bases). The CDR3 contains 14 residues. Germline CDR1 SQVTM, CDR2 ANQGSEA. V gave up 4 bases and J gave up 4 bases, with 13 bases separating them. CDR3 in DNA: TGCAGCGTTGTGGGGCCAGGGGTCACCGGGGAGCTGTTTTTT. It codes for CSVVGPGVTGELFF.

This clonotype was seen repeatedly, ten times or more. The rearrangement links TRBV6-1 to TRBJ1-6; D ambiguous. Trimming took 1 base from V and 9 from J, leaving 10 bases between them. The length of the CDR3 is 14 residues. Germline CDR1 is MNHNS and CDR2 is SASEGT. CDR3 amino acids: CASSEGYPGSPLHF. DNA for the CDR3: TGTGCCAGCAGTGAAGGCTATCCGGGTTCACCCCTCCACTTT.

This clonotype was seen more than once but under ten times. The chain joins TRBV19 to TRBJ2-7; 9 nucleotides agree with TRBD1. The CDR3 runs 16 residues. Losses at the gene ends were 2 bases for V and 2 bases for J; bases not matched to a gene: 7. Germline CDR1 is LNHDA and CDR2 is SQIVND (reference sequence). The CDR3 DNA reads TGTGCCAGTAGTATAACCAACAGGGGGCGTCCCTACGAGCAGTACTTC. This codes for CASSITNRGRPYEQYF.

This clonotype was recorded many times. The J gene is TRBJ2-5, the V gene TRBV9; TRBD2 agrees at 9 bases. CDR3 length: 15 amino acids. Germline CDR1 reads SGDLS; CDR2 reads YYNGEE. Germline trimming cut 0 bases from V and 5 bases from J; bases unmatched to any gene: 5. In nucleotides, the CDR3 is TGTGCCAGCAGCGTAGGACTAGCGGTAGGGGAGACCCAGTACTTC. Translation: CASSVGLAVGETQYF.

The rearrangement joins TRBV2 to TRBJ2-1; D remains unclear. Germline V gene sequence: CDR1 SNHLY, CDR2 FYNNEI. The V end was cut by 1 base, the J end by 4 bases, with 11 bases between. The CDR3 covers 15 residues. The DNA of the CDR3 is TGTGCCAGCAGTGAAGACGGGCCGGATTACAATGAGCAGTTCTTC. Translating it yields CASSEDGPDYNEQFF.

This clonotype was found a few times. The V gene is TRBV20-1, the J gene TRBJ2-7; D possibly uses TRBD1 or TRBD2 (5 bases each). Trimming stripped 3 bases from V and 1 base from J, with 10 bases between. Germline CDR1 reads DFQATT; CDR2 reads SNEGSKA (reference sequence). This CDR3 is 13 amino acids long. CDR3: CSARGDISYEQYF. The CDR3 DNA sequence: TGCAGTGCTAGGGGGGATATTTCCTACGAGCAGTACTTC.